These 15 T cell receptor beta chains came from one sample sequenced in a study of blood T cell repertoires in COVID-19 (dated by TCRdb to about 2020). Library generation was performed with the immunoSEQ multiplex PCR assay. TCRdb carries this immuneACCESS record with in-frame sequences only. Its versions omit some clonotypes, under half of them owing to an unresolved V gene in the studies checked, with the rest unexplained. In all, the sample holds 300,000 to 400,000 clones, and around 87% of those were seen once. Clones ranked in the top ten supply 2% to 2.5% of the sample. Sequencing was done on a sample of peripheral blood. Receptors originate from a woman aged 60 to 75 with COVID-19, enrolled during active disease.

The chain has TRBV5-1 and TRBJ2-3, with D perhaps matching TRBD2 (7 bases). The CDR3 sequence is 14 residues long. Germline CDR1 SGHRS, CDR2 YFSETQ. The ends were cut back, 5 bases at V and 1 base at J, with 11 bases in the middle. The CDR3 protein is CASRGGPRTDTQYF. CDR3 sequence (DNA): TGCGCCAGCAGGGGGGGGCCGCGCACAGATACGCAGTATTTT. The entire variable domain, with the rest obtained from reference TRBV5-1 and TRBJ2-3, is as follows: KAGVTQTPRYLIKTRGQQVTLSCSPISGHRSVSWYQQTPGQGLQFLFEYFSETQRNKGNFPGRFSGRQFSNSRSEMNVSTLELGDSALYLCASRGGPRTDTQYFGPGTRLTVL.

The chain recombines TRBV10-2 with TRBJ1-1; D call uncertain. This CDR3 spans 12 amino acids. Germline CDR1 WSHSY, CDR2 SAAADI. With 3 bases removed from V and 10 bases from J, the gap between germline ends came to 12 bases. The CDR3 loop reads CASSDLRSRAFF. Written as DNA, the CDR3 is TGCGCCAGCAGTGATCTAAGGAGCAGAGCTTTCTTT.

In its sample, this clone was seen once. This chain uses TRBV5-1 with TRBJ1-2; 8 bases are shared with TRBD1. The CDR3 loop spans 15 amino acids. Trimming took 0 bases from V and 3 from J; bases not matched to a gene: 4. The germline CDR1 and CDR2 sequences are SGHRS and YFSETQ. CDR3 nucleotides: TGCGCCAGCAGCTTGGTGCAGGGGGCGGACTATGGCTACACCTTC. As protein: CASSLVQGADYGYTF.

V usage is TRBV19 and J usage is TRBJ2-1, with D uncertain. Between the trimmed V and J ends, which lost 3 bases and 9 bases, there was a span of 6 bases. Germline V gives CDR1 LNHDA, CDR2 SQIVND (reference sequence). The CDR3 length is 11 residues. In nucleotides, the CDR3 is TGTGCCAGTAGTATCAGGCGTGAGCAGTTCTTC. This gives the protein CASSIRREQFF.

This chain uses TRBV5-5 with TRBJ1-4; D remains ambiguous. The V and J ends lost 2 bases and 4 bases respectively, with 3 bases between them. CDR3 length: 12 residues. Germline V lookup: CDR1 SGHKS, CDR2 YYEKEE (reference sequence). CDR3 nucleotide sequence: TGTGCCAGCAGCTTCCTTAATGAAAAACTGTTTTTT. This codes for CASSFLNEKLFF.

This clone turned up a few times. The chain links TRBV4-1 to TRBJ1-2; 11 bases line up with TRBD1. Germline values: CDR1 MGHRA, CDR2 YSYEKL. Trimming cost V 4 bases and J 4 bases; bases outside gene matches: 5. This CDR3 has 15 amino acids. The CDR3 spells CASSRGQGEAYGYTF. The CDR3 nucleotides read TGCGCCAGCAGCCGGGGACAGGGGGAGGCCTATGGCTACACCTTC.

The chain has TRBV4-1 and TRBJ2-6, with D possibly TRBD1 on 6 matching bases. V was cut by 6 bases and J by 2 bases, with 14 bases left in between. This CDR3 spans 16 amino acids. Germline V lookup: CDR1 MGHRA, CDR2 YSYEKL. The CDR3 region has the DNA TGCGCCAGCAGTCGGACAGTGACGACTGGGGCCAACGTCCTGACTTTC. This translates into CASSRTVTTGANVLTF.

This clone was seen a single time. This chain uses TRBV5-4 with TRBJ1-2, with 8 nucleotides matching TRBD1. This CDR3 is built from 15 residues. The germline CDR1 and CDR2 sequences are SGHNT and YYREEE (reference sequence). V lost 4 bases to trimming and J lost 1 base; unmatched junction nucleotides: 6. This chain's CDR3 is CASSPGTGFNYGYTF. CDR3 DNA: TGTGCCAGCAGCCCCGGGACAGGATTTAACTATGGCTACACCTTC. Full variable domain (remainder filled in from reference TRBV5-4 and TRBJ1-2): ETGVTQSPTHLIKTRGQQVTLRCSSQSGHNTVSWYQQALGQGPQFIFQYYREEENGRGNFPPRFSGLQFPNYSSELNVNALELDDSALYLCASSPGTGFNYGYTFGSGTRLTVV.

This CDR3 is CASSFRGGPRQYF. The DNA of the CDR3 is TGTGCCAGCAGTTTTCGAGGGGGACCAAGGCAGTACTTC. The J gene is TRBJ2-7, the V gene TRBV28; tentatively, D is TRBD1 (6 bases). The ends were cut back, 3 bases at V and 9 bases at J, with 15 bases in the middle. The CDR3 covers 13 residues. The germline V gene encodes CDR1 MDHEN and CDR2 SYDVKM. The full variable domain, completed using reference TRBV28 and TRBJ2-7, is DVKVTQSSRYLVKRTGEKVFLECVQDMDHENMFWYRQDPGLGLRLIYFSYDVKMKEKGDIPEGYSVSREKKERFSLILESASTNQTSMYLCASSFRGGPRQYFGPGTRLTVT.

In this sample, this clone turned up once. The rearrangement links TRBV10-2 to TRBJ2-7; 8 bases line up with TRBD2. The junction had 7 bases not matched to a gene; V was cut back by 7 bases and J by 5 bases. The germline gives CDR1 WSHSY, CDR2 SAAADI. The CDR3 runs 13 residues. The CDR3: CASTGTRLNEQYF. CDR3 DNA: TGCGCCAGCACCGGGACTAGATTGAACGAGCAGTACTTC.

V and J are TRBV29-1 and TRBJ1-3, with 8 bases fitting TRBD1. After removal of 6 bases from V and 4 bases from J, the junction contained 2 bases not matched to a gene. Germline V gene data show CDR1 as SQVTM and CDR2 as ANQGSEA. The CDR3 runs to 12 residues. CDR3: CSVGTGGNTIYF. The CDR3, as DNA: TGCAGCGTCGGGACAGGAGGAAACACCATATATTTT.

This chain links TRBV27 with TRBJ1-6; TRBD1 matches 10 bases. The length of the CDR3 is 15 residues. J gave up 9 bases and V 1 base, and 3 bases lay outside the gene matches. Germline CDR1 MNHEY, CDR2 SMNVEV (reference sequence). The CDR3 sequence: CASSLFWDRGSPLHF. The CDR3 region has the DNA TGTGCCAGCAGTTTATTTTGGGACAGGGGTTCACCCCTCCACTTT.

V gene TRBV14 combines with J gene TRBJ2-3; 7 nucleotides line up with TRBD1. The trim removed 0 bases at V and 1 base at J, leaving 7 bases unmatched. The CDR3 loop spans 17 amino acids. Germline loops: CDR1 SGHDN, CDR2 FVKESK. The CDR3 nucleotides read TGTGCCAGCAGCCAAGAGGGTACAGGGGTGGGCACAGATACGCAGTATTTT. Translated, it gives CASSQEGTGVGTDTQYF.

The chain employs TRBV29-1 and TRBJ2-1, with TRBD1 matching over 7 bases. CDR1 and CDR2 (germline): SQVTM, ANQGSEA. This CDR3 has 16 residues. Trimming took 2 bases from V and 4 from J; bases not matched to a gene: 11. The CDR3 here is CSVETPEQGEYNEQFF. In DNA form, the CDR3 reads TGCAGCGTTGAAACCCCCGAGCAGGGGGAGTACAATGAGCAGTTCTTC.

The chain recombines TRBV7-3 with TRBJ2-1; 10 positions match TRBD1. Germline loops: CDR1 SGHTA, CDR2 FQGTGA. The CDR3 runs to 16 residues. V lost 5 bases to trimming and J lost 9 bases; unmatched junction nucleotides: 13. CDR3 bases: TGTGCCAGCAGCCTGACCCCGGGACAGGGGCACAGTGAGCAGTTCTTC. Protein sequence: CASSLTPGQGHSEQFF.